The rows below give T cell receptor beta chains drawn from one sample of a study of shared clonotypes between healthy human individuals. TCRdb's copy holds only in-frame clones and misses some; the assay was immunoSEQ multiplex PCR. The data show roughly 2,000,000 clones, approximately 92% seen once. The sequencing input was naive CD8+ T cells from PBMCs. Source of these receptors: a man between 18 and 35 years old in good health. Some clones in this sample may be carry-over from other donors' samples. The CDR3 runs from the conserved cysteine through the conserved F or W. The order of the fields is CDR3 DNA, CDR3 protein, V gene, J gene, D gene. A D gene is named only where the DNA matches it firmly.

CDR3 DNA: TGTGCCAGCAGCCAACGTACTGGGTGGAGAGGCTACACCTTC
CDR3 protein: CASSQRTGWRGYTF
V gene: TRBV14
J gene: TRBJ1-2
D gene: NA

CDR3 DNA: TGTGCCAGCAGTTACCAGGGGAGCTCCTACGAGCAGTACTTC
CDR3 protein: CASSYQGSSYEQYF
V gene: TRBV6-5
J gene: TRBJ2-7
D gene: NA

CDR3 DNA: TGCAGCGTTGTCTACAAAACCGAGCAGTACTTC
CDR3 protein: CSVVYKTEQYF
V gene: TRBV29-1
J gene: TRBJ2-7
D gene: NA

CDR3 DNA: TGTGCCAGCAGGGAGACAGGGCAGGCTTTCTTT
CDR3 protein: CASRETGQAFF
V gene: TRBV28
J gene: TRBJ1-1
D gene: TRBD1

CDR3 DNA: TGTGCCTGGAGGGACAGGGGATTCGGGGAGCAGTACTTC
CDR3 protein: CAWRDRGFGEQYF
V gene: TRBV30
J gene: TRBJ2-7
D gene: TRBD1

CDR3 DNA: TGTGCCAGCAGCTCTAGACGAAGTTCCTACAATGAGCAGTTCTTC
CDR3 protein: CASSSRRSSYNEQFF
V gene: TRBV7-3
J gene: TRBJ2-1
D gene: NA

CDR3 DNA: TGTGCCAGCAGTTTAGGAGACGGGTATAGCAATCAGCCCCAGCATTTT
CDR3 protein: CASSLGDGYSNQPQHF
V gene: TRBV27
J gene: TRBJ1-5
D gene: NA

CDR3 DNA: TGCGCCAGCAGCTTGGCCTATTTAGGCCCGGGGGGGATGAACACTGAAGCTTTCTTT
CDR3 protein: CASSLAYLGPGGMNTEAFF
V gene: TRBV5-1
J gene: TRBJ1-1
D gene: NA

CDR3 DNA: TGTGCCAGCAGTGAAGGGGGCAGGGCCAACACTGAAGCTTTCTTT
CDR3 protein: CASSEGGRANTEAFF
V gene: TRBV2
J gene: TRBJ1-1
D gene: NA

CDR3 DNA: TGTGCCAGCACCTCTAGCGGACCCTCCGAGCAGTACTTC
CDR3 protein: CASTSSGPSEQYF
V gene: TRBV6-6
J gene: TRBJ2-7
D gene: TRBD2

CDR3 DNA: TGTGCCAGCAGCGACCCCCGCGACGAGCAGTACTTC
CDR3 protein: CASSDPRDEQYF
V gene: TRBV7-9
J gene: TRBJ2-7
D gene: NA

CDR3 DNA: TGTGCCATCAGTGAACCCATGACAGGGAAATTCTATGGCTACACCTTC
CDR3 protein: CAISEPMTGKFYGYTF
V gene: TRBV10-3
J gene: TRBJ1-2
D gene: TRBD1

CDR3 DNA: TGTGCCAGCAGCTTTGTGACAGGCCCTGAAGCTTTCTTT
CDR3 protein: CASSFVTGPEAFF
V gene: TRBV5-6
J gene: TRBJ1-1
D gene: NA

CDR3 DNA: TGTGCCAGCAGCCCGACCCGACAGGCTGAAGCTTTCTTT
CDR3 protein: CASSPTRQAEAFF
V gene: TRBV5-8
J gene: TRBJ1-1
D gene: NA

CDR3 DNA: TGTGCCAGCGGCCAGGACCCCTACGAGCAGTACTTC
CDR3 protein: CASGQDPYEQYF
V gene: TRBV6-6
J gene: TRBJ2-7
D gene: NA

CDR3 DNA: TGTGCCAGCAGCTTTGCCCACCGGGATCCTCAGTACTTC
CDR3 protein: CASSFAHRDPQYF
V gene: TRBV7-9
J gene: TRBJ2-4
D gene: NA

CDR3 DNA: TGTGCCACCGTAGGCTGGGGCAGCTCGAACACCGGGGAGCTGTTTTTT
CDR3 protein: CATVGWGSSNTGELFF
V gene: TRBV15
J gene: TRBJ2-2
D gene: NA

CDR3 DNA: TGTGCCAGCAGCTTGGCCAGGACGGGTGAGCAGTTCTTC
CDR3 protein: CASSLARTGEQFF
V gene: TRBV5-6
J gene: TRBJ2-1
D gene: NA

CDR3 DNA: TGCGCCAGCAGCTTGGATTTTTCCAATCAGCCCCAGCATTTT
CDR3 protein: CASSLDFSNQPQHF
V gene: TRBV5-1
J gene: TRBJ1-5
D gene: NA

CDR3 DNA: TGCGCCAGCAGCTTGGCTCCGCCCCAAGAGACCCAGTACTTC
CDR3 protein: CASSLAPPQETQYF
V gene: TRBV5-1
J gene: TRBJ2-5
D gene: NA

CDR3 DNA: TGTGCCAGCAGTTTAGACAACTCTGGAAACACCATATATTTT
CDR3 protein: CASSLDNSGNTIYF
V gene: TRBV27
J gene: TRBJ1-3
D gene: NA

CDR3 DNA: TGTGCCAGCAGTTTAGGGCTTACCGGGGAGCTGTTTTTT
CDR3 protein: CASSLGLTGELFF
V gene: TRBV27
J gene: TRBJ2-2
D gene: NA

CDR3 DNA: TGTGCCAGCAGCTTAGCCCACAATGAGCAGTTCTTC
CDR3 protein: CASSLAHNEQFF
V gene: TRBV7-9
J gene: TRBJ2-1
D gene: NA